This T cell receptor beta chain was captured in a study of blood T cell repertoires in COVID-19. The ends were cut back, 1 base at V and 0 bases at J, with 9 bases in the middle. The CDR3 is 15 amino acids. Germline V gives CDR1 SGHDN, CDR2 FVKESK. Sequencing was performed with immunoSEQ multiplex PCR; in TCRdb, only in-frame clones are kept and a portion is missing. This sample has over 200,000 clones, with around 86% found just once. The sample comprised PBMCs or T cells enriched from blood (not recorded which). The chain carries TRBV14 and TRBJ1-1; D remains unclear. The origin of this receptor is a man in his late teens or twenties who had recovered from COVID-19. The CDR3 DNA is TGTGCCAGCAGCCAAGTGAACAGAATGAACACTGAAGCTTTCTTT. Translating gives CASSQVNRMNTEAFF.